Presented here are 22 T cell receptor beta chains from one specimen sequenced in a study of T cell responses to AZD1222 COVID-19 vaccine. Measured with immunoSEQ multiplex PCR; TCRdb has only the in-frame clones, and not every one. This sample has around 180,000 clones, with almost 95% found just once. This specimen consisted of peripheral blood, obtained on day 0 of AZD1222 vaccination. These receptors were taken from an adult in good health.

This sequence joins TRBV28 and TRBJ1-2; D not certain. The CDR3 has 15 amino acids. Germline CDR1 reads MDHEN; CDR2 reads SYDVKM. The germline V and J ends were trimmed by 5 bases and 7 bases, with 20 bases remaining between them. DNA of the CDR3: TGTGCCAGCAGTACCCCGGCCTCCTTTAAAGGTGGCTACACCTTC. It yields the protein CASSTPASFKGGYTF.

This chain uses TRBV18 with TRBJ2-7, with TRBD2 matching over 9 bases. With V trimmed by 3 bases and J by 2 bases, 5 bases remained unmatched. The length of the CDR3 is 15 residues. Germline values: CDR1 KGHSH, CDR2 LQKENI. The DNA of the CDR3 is TGTGCCAGCTCACCCCAGCGCGGGAGGGCCTACGAGCAGTACTTC. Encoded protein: CASSPQRGRAYEQYF.

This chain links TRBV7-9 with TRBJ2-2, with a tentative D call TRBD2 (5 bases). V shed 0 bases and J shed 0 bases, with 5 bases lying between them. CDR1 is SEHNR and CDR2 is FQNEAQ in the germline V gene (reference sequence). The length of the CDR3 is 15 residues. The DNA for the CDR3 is TGTGCCAGCAGCTTAGCGGGAGCGAACACCGGGGAGCTGTTTTTT. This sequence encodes CASSLAGANTGELFF.

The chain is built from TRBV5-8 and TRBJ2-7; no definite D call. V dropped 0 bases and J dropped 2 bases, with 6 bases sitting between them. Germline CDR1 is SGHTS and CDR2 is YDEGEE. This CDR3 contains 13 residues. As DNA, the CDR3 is TGTGCCAGCAGCTTGGGGGGAACCTACGAGCAGTACTTC. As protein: CASSLGGTYEQYF. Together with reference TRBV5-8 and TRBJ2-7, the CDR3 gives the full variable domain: EAGVTQSPTHLIKTRGQQATLRCSPISGHTSVYWYQQALGLGLQFLLWYDEGEERNRGNFPPRFSGRQFPNYSSELNVNALELEDSALYLCASSLGGTYEQYFGPGTRLTVT.

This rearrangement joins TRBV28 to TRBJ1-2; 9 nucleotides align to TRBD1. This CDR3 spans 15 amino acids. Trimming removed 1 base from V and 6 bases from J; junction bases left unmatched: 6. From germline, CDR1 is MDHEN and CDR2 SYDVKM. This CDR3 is CASSLSRTGDDGYTF. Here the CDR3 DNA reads TGTGCCAGCAGTTTATCTAGGACAGGGGACGATGGCTACACCTTC.

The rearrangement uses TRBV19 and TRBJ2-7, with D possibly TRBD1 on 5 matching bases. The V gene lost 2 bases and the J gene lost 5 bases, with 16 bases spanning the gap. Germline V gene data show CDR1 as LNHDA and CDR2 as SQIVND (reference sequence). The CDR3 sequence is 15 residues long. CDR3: CASSITRRGVNEQYF. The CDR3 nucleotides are TGTGCCAGTAGTATAACCCGTAGGGGTGTCAACGAGCAGTACTTC.

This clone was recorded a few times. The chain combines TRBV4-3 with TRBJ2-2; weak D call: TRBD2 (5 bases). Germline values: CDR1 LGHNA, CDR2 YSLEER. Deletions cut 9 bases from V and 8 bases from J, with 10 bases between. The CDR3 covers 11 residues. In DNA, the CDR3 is TGCGCCAGGTCTCGGGGAGGGGAGCTGTTTTTT. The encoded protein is CARSRGGELFF.

The CDR3, as DNA: TGTGCCAGCATGAAAGGAGGGGCCTTCCTCGAGCAGTACTTC. Protein sequence: CASMKGGAFLEQYF. The rearrangement links TRBV28 to TRBJ2-7, with D possibly matching TRBD2 (6 bases). The germline V and J ends were trimmed by 7 bases and 6 bases, with 19 bases remaining between them. Germline-derived CDR1 and CDR2 are MDHEN and SYDVKM. This CDR3 comprises 14 residues.

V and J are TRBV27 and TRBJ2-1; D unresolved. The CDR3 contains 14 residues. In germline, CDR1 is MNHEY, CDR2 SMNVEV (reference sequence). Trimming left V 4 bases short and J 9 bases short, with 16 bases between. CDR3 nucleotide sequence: TGTGCCAGCAGTTCCGCCAGGAGTGTAGTTGAGCAGTTCTTC. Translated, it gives CASSSARSVVEQFF.

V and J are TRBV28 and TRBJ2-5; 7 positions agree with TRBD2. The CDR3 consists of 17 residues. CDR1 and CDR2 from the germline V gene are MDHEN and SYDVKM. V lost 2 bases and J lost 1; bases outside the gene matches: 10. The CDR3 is CASSLLVGRIIQETQYF. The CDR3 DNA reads TGTGCCAGCAGTTTACTAGTCGGGAGGATCATCCAAGAGACCCAGTACTTC.

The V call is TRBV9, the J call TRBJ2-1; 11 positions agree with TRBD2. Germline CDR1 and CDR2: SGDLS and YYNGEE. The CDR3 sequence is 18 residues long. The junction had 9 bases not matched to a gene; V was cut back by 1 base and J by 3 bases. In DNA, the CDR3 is TGTGCCAGCAGCGTACGTTCCGGGACTAGCGGCAGCTACAATGAGCAGTTCTTC. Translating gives CASSVRSGTSGSYNEQFF.

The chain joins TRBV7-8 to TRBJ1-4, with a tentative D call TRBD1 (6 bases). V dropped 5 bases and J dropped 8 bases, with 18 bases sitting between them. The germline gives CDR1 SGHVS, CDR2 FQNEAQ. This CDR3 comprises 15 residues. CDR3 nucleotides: TGTGCCAGCAGCCCAACCCGGACAGAGCACGAAAAACTGTTTTTT. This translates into CASSPTRTEHEKLFF.

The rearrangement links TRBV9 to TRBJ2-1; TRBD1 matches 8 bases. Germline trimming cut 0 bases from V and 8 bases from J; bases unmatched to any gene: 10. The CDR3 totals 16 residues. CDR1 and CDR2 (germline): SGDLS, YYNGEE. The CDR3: CASSVEGDRLNDEQFF. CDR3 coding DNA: TGTGCCAGCAGCGTAGAAGGGGACAGGCTCAACGATGAGCAGTTCTTC.

In DNA, the CDR3 is TGCGCCAGCAGCAGTACTAGCGGGGCATACAATGAGCAGTTCTTC. This translates into CASSSTSGAYNEQFF. This chain uses TRBV5-1 with TRBJ2-1, with 10 bases fitting TRBD2. Per germline, CDR1 SGHRS and CDR2 YFSETQ. The CDR3 has 15 residues. Losses at the gene ends were 4 bases for V and 4 bases for J; bases not matched to a gene: 5.

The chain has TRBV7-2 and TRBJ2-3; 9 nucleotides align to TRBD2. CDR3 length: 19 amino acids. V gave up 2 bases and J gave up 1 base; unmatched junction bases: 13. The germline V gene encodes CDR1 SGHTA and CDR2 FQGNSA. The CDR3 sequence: CASSLRVGSGSLGTDTQYF. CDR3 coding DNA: TGTGCCAGCAGCTTAAGGGTGGGTAGCGGGAGTCTTGGCACAGATACGCAGTATTTT.

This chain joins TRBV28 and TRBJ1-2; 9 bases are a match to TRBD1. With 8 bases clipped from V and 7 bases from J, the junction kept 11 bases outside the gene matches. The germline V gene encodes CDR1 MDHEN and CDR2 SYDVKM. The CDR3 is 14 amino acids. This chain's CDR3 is CASEKGQGLSGYTF. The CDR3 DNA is TGTGCCAGCGAGAAGGGACAGGGATTGAGTGGCTACACCTTC.

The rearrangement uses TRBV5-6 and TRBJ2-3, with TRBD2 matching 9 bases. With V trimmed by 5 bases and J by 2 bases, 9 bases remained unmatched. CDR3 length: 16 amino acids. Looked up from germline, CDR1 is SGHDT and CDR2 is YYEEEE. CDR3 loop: CASSIFSGSFTDTQYF. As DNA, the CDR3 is TGTGCCAGCAGTATCTTTAGCGGGAGTTTCACAGATACGCAGTATTTT.

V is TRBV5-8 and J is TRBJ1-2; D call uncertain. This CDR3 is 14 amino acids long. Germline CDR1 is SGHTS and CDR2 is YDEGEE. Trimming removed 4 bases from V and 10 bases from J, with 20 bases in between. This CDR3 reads CASSKGDEANIYTF. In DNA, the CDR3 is TGTGCCAGCAGCAAGGGTGACGAGGCAAACATCTACACCTTC. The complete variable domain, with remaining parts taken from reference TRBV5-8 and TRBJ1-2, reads EAGVTQSPTHLIKTRGQQATLRCSPISGHTSVYWYQQALGLGLQFLLWYDEGEERNRGNFPPRFSGRQFPNYSSELNVNALELEDSALYLCASSKGDEANIYTFGSGTRLTVV.

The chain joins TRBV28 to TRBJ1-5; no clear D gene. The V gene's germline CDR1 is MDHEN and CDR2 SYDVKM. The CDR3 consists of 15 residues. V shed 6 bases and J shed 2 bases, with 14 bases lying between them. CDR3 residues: CASRARLLGNQPQHF. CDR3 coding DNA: TGTGCCAGCAGAGCCAGGCTTCTGGGCAATCAGCCCCAGCATTTT.

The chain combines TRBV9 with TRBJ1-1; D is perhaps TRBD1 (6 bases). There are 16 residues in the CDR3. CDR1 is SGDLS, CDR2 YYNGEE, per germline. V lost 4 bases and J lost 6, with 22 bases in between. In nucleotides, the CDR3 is TGTGCCAGCAGCCCCGATCGGGGGGGGCTAGGCTCTGAAGCTTTCTTT. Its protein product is CASSPDRGGLGSEAFF.

Here the CDR3 reads CASSPGTSGSDEQFF. The DNA for the CDR3 is TGTGCCAGCAGCCCCGGGACTAGCGGGAGTGATGAGCAGTTCTTC. The chain carries TRBV16 and TRBJ2-1, with TRBD2 matching 14 bases. V shed 4 bases and J 8 bases; nucleotides not matched to a gene: 4. The CDR3 consists of 15 residues. Germline CDR1 and CDR2: KGHSY and FQNENV. Full variable domain (rest looked up from reference TRBV16 and TRBJ2-1): GEEVAQTPKHLVRGEGQKAKLYCAPIKGHSYVFWYQQVLKNEFKFLISFQNENVFDETGMPKERFSAKCLPNSPCSLEIQATKLEDSAVYFCASSPGTSGSDEQFFGPGTRLTVL.

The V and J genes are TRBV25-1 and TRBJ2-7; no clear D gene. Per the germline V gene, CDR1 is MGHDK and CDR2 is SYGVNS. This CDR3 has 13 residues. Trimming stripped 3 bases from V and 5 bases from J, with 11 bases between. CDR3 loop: CASSDGGLDEQYF. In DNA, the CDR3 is TGTGCCAGCAGTGATGGTGGCTTGGACGAGCAGTACTTC.